This TCR beta chain originates from a study of immune evolution from preneoplasia to lung adenocarcinoma. Histologic diagnosis was independently verified by two lung pathologists. V was shortened by 5 bases and J by 9 bases, with 12 bases between the two germline ends. The V gene's germline CDR1 is SGHKS and CDR2 YYEKEE (reference sequence). The CDR3 spans 13 residues. Produced via immunoSEQ multiplex PCR; TCRdb's table is partial and in-frame only. The sample carries about 2,500 clones, 84% recorded once. The receptor was isolated from a person in their sixties or seventies with invasive lung adenocarcinoma. V and J are TRBV5-5 and TRBJ1-6; no definite D call. The material sequenced was FFPE invasive lung adenocarcinoma tissue. The CDR3 DNA is TGTGCCAGCAGGGTCCAGAGGAGTTCACCCCTCCACTTT. It codes for CASRVQRSSPLHF.